A single sample is the source of the 30 T cell receptor beta chains below, sequenced in a study of T-cell reconstitution after alpha-beta-depleted transplantation in children. Construction of the TCRbeta library involved unique molecular identifiers. One entry per CDR3 protein results from TCRdb running MiXCR on the PCR reads. The sample contains 350,000 to 450,000 distinct CDR3 sequences, more than 10% of which appear only once. The sequenced sample was PBMCs, obtained from the stem cell graft. The receptors were gathered from a human donor who donated a stem cell graft to a child with Fanconi anemia.

The chain combines TRBV6-1 with TRBJ1-2; D call uncertain. Between the trimmed V and J ends, which lost 4 bases and 4 bases, there was a span of 10 bases. Germline V gene data show CDR1 as MNHNS and CDR2 as SASEGT. The CDR3 is made up of 13 amino acids. DNA for the CDR3: TGTGCCAGCAGTGGGGGAGACACCTATGGCTACACCTTC. As protein: CASSGGDTYGYTF.

This clonotype has a handful of counts. The chain combines TRBV6-1 with TRBJ2-1; D is perhaps TRBD2 (6 bases). V was cut by 6 bases and J by 7 bases, with 22 bases left in between. The CDR3 extends over 16 amino acids. Germline assignment: CDR1 MNHNS and CDR2 SASEGT. CDR3 loop: CASSPFVPGEMNEQFF. Here the CDR3 DNA reads TGTGCCAGCAGCCCGTTTGTACCGGGGGAAATGAATGAGCAGTTCTTC.

This clonotype was recorded a few times. This chain uses TRBV12-3 or TRBV12-4 with TRBJ2-5; TRBD1 aligns across 11 bases. The ends lost 7 bases at V and 5 bases at J; junction bases unmatched: 12. CDR3 length equals 16 residues. The CDR3 DNA reads TGTGCCAGCACCCTCGGCCCGGGACAGGGGGGGGAGACCCAGTACTTC. Its protein product is CASTLGPGQGGETQYF.

This clonotype was detected only a few times. The genes are TRBV12-3 or TRBV12-4 and TRBJ1-1; D not certain. This CDR3 spans 14 amino acids. Trimming removed 2 bases at V and 1 base at J, with 8 bases between. The CDR3: CASSLRHPNTEAFF. For the CDR3, the DNA is TGTGCCAGCAGTTTAAGGCATCCGAACACTGAAGCTTTCTTT.

The rearrangement links TRBV28 to TRBJ2-7, with 7 nucleotides matching TRBD1. With V trimmed by 4 bases and J by 5 bases, 11 bases remained unmatched. This CDR3 has 15 amino acids. Germline V gene lookup returns CDR1 MDHEN and CDR2 SYDVKM. This CDR3 reads CASSSRTGWPHEQYV. Here the CDR3 DNA reads TGTGCCAGCAGTTCCCGGACAGGATGGCCCCACGAGCAGTACGTC.

This clonotype was observed many times. The chain couples TRBV12-3 or TRBV12-4 to TRBJ2-3; 10 bases are shared with TRBD2. V gave up 2 bases and J gave up 8 bases; unmatched junction bases: 4. CDR3 length: 14 residues. CDR3 DNA: TGTGCCAGCAGTTTACAGCGGGGGGGCCTTACGCAGTATTTT. Translating it yields CASSLQRGGLTQYF.

The chain couples TRBV5-5 to TRBJ1-3; weak D call: TRBD1 (6 bases). This CDR3 is built from 14 residues. Germline V gene lookup returns CDR1 SGHKS and CDR2 YYEKEE (reference sequence). The V gene lost 6 bases and the J gene lost 4 bases, with 14 bases spanning the gap. The CDR3 loop is CASTKGQTGNTIYF. CDR3 nucleotide sequence: TGTGCCAGCACCAAAGGACAGACGGGAAACACCATATATTTT.

The chain couples TRBV9 to TRBJ2-1, with D tentatively TRBD2 (6 bases). The CDR3 loop spans 15 amino acids. The V end was cut by 0 bases, the J end by 5 bases, with 12 bases between. Germline CDR1 SGDLS, CDR2 YYNGEE. CDR3 nucleotide sequence: TGTGCCAGCAGCGTAGTTGGCGGGGTTGACAATGAGCAGTTCTTC. It is translated as CASSVVGGVDNEQFF.

In this sample, this clonotype turned up many times. This rearrangement joins TRBV7-2 to TRBJ2-2, with D unclear. V was trimmed by 5 bases and J by 6 bases, leaving 13 bases between them. The germline V gene has CDR1 SGHTA and CDR2 FQGNSA. CDR3 length: 14 residues. The CDR3 sequence: CASSPTTVAGELFF. The DNA of the CDR3 is TGTGCCAGCAGCCCAACGACCGTGGCCGGGGAGCTGTTTTTT.

The genes are TRBV4-3 and TRBJ1-4; D is ambiguous. The CDR3 covers 15 residues. The ends were cut back, 3 bases at V and 9 bases at J, with 17 bases in the middle. Germline loops: CDR1 LGHNA, CDR2 YSLEER. The CDR3 region has the DNA TGCGCCAGCAGCCACGTCGGAGATCGGGGTCAAAAACTGTTTTTT. It translates to CASSHVGDRGQKLFF.

This clonotype was seen many times. The chain joins TRBV7-2 to TRBJ2-1, with D possibly matching TRBD2 (5 bases). This CDR3 has 15 amino acids. V lost 1 base to trimming and J lost 2 bases, with 9 bases between them. The V gene's germline CDR1 is SGHTA and CDR2 FQGNSA. The CDR3 sequence: CASSLGVGAYNEQFF. CDR3 DNA sequence: TGTGCCAGCAGCTTAGGGGTCGGGGCCTACAATGAGCAGTTCTTC.

In this sample, this clonotype turned up a few times. CDR3 DNA: TGCGCCAGCAGCCACCAGAGGGGTAATAGTGAGCAGTTCTTC. This sequence encodes CASSHQRGNSEQFF. The chain employs TRBV4-3 and TRBJ2-1; D is perhaps TRBD1 or TRBD2 (5 bases each). Trimming cost V 3 bases and J 9 bases, with 15 bases left between them. CDR3 length: 14 residues. Germline V lookup: CDR1 LGHNA, CDR2 YSLEER.

The table lists this clonotype with many counts. The V and J genes are TRBV7-2 and TRBJ2-2; D gene uncertain. V was shortened by 3 bases and J by 2 bases, with 13 bases between the two germline ends. Germline CDR1 is SGHTA and CDR2 is FQGNSA. The CDR3 contains 16 residues. CDR3 bases: TGTGCCAGCAGCTTGTATGGCAGTCTAAACACCGGGGAGCTGTTTTTT. Translated, it gives CASSLYGSLNTGELFF.

This chain links TRBV9 with TRBJ1-2, with 9 bases that match TRBD1. The J segment lost 2 bases and the V segment lost 0 bases, leaving 5 bases of the junction unmatched. The CDR3 runs to 16 residues. Looked up from germline, CDR1 is SGDLS and CDR2 is YYNGEE. Written as DNA, the CDR3 is TGTGCCAGCAGCGTAGGTCCCGGGACAGGGAACTATGGCTACACCTTC. Protein: CASSVGPGTGNYGYTF.

Regarding this clonotype: This may be a read error: a much more frequent sequence differs by one nucleotide. J is TRBJ2-2 and V is TRBV5-4; the D gene is possibly TRBD2 (5 bases). Germline V gene data show CDR1 as SGHNT and CDR2 as YYREEE (reference sequence). Trimming cost V 0 bases and J 9 bases, with 6 bases left between them. CDR3 length equals 12 residues. For the CDR3, the DNA is TGTGCCAGCAGCTTGGGAGGGTGGGAGCTGTTTTTT. Protein product: CASSLGGWELFF.

This clonotype has only a few counts. The rearrangement uses TRBV28 and TRBJ2-7, with 9 nucleotides matching TRBD2. This CDR3 comprises 18 residues. The V gene end was trimmed by 2 bases and the J gene end by 2 bases; junction bases not matched to a gene: 13. CDR1 and CDR2 from the germline V gene are MDHEN and SYDVKM. Here the CDR3 reads CASSLPAGGQNSPYEQYF. CDR3 DNA sequence: TGTGCCAGCAGTTTACCAGCGGGGGGTCAGAACAGCCCCTACGAGCAGTACTTC.

The J gene is TRBJ1-4, the V gene TRBV30; TRBD1 is a possible D gene (5 bases). Per the germline V gene, CDR1 is GTSNPN and CDR2 is SVGIG (reference sequence). The CDR3 runs 14 residues. Trimming took off 3 bases at V and 6 bases at J, with 14 bases between the two ends. This CDR3 is CAWSDPRAYEKLFF. DNA of the CDR3: TGTGCCTGGAGCGACCCCAGGGCTTATGAAAAACTGTTTTTT.

This clonotype was counted between two and nine times. The V and J genes are TRBV5-1 and TRBJ1-1; weak D call: TRBD1 (5 bases). CDR1 is SGHRS, CDR2 YFSETQ, per germline. The CDR3 runs 13 residues. Trimming pared 0 bases from V and 10 bases from J, leaving 13 bases between. CDR3 loop: CASSLDPGKTAFF. Here the CDR3 DNA reads TGCGCCAGCAGCTTGGATCCAGGGAAAACAGCTTTCTTT.

V and J are TRBV4-3 and TRBJ2-1; possibly TRBD1 for D (6 bases). V lost 0 bases, J lost 4 bases, and 10 bases lay in between. Germline V lookup: CDR1 LGHNA, CDR2 YSLEER. The CDR3 runs to 15 residues. The CDR3 coding sequence is TGCGCCAGCAGCCAAGATCCGGACAGATACAATGAGCAGTTCTTC. It specifies CASSQDPDRYNEQFF.

This clonotype has just one count. The chain links TRBV18 to TRBJ2-5; a possible D gene is TRBD2 (5 bases). This CDR3 is 14 amino acids long. V shed 4 bases and J shed 2 bases, with 11 bases lying between them. Germline V CDR1 and CDR2: KGHSH, LQKENI. DNA of the CDR3: TGTGCCAGCTCACGGACTGGGCAACAAGAGACCCAGTACTTC. Translation gives CASSRTGQQETQYF.

This clonotype was recorded many times. The chain couples TRBV5-1 to TRBJ1-1; D is unresolved. This CDR3 comprises 14 residues. CDR1 SGHRS and CDR2 YFSETQ come from the germline V gene. V was pared by 7 bases and J by 0 bases, with 13 bases between. This CDR3 is CASGSGDLNTEAFF. The CDR3, as DNA: TGCGCCAGCGGGTCCGGGGATTTGAACACTGAAGCTTTCTTT.

The rearrangement links TRBV29-1 to TRBJ2-3; D is undetermined. Germline V gene sequence: CDR1 SQVTM, CDR2 ANQGSEA. The CDR3 covers 13 residues. The V end lost 4 bases, the J end lost 2 bases, and 10 bases lay between the germline ends. CDR3 sequence: CSVAVGLTDTQYF. CDR3 sequence (DNA): TGCAGCGTTGCGGTCGGCCTCACAGATACGCAGTATTTT.

This clonotype was detected ten times or more. The chain has TRBV6-5 and TRBJ1-6, with 7 bases that match TRBD1. This CDR3 contains 16 residues. Germline CDR1 is MNHEY and CDR2 is SVGAGI. With 1 base clipped from V and 7 bases from J, the junction kept 7 bases outside the gene matches. The CDR3 region has the DNA TGTGCCAGCAGTTACTATACAGGGGATAGGAATTCACCCCTCCACTTT. This sequence encodes CASSYYTGDRNSPLHF.

The table lists this clonotype with many counts. The rearrangement uses TRBV6-2 or TRBV6-3 and TRBJ2-1, with a possible D match to TRBD2 (6 bases). Germline V CDR1 and CDR2: MNHEY, SVGEGT. This CDR3 is 14 amino acids long. V lost 5 bases to trimming and J lost 7 bases, with 15 bases between them. In DNA form, the CDR3 reads TGTGCCAGCAGTGATCCCCGGGGGTGGAATGAGCAGTTCTTC. Translating gives CASSDPRGWNEQFF.

The V call is TRBV28, the J call TRBJ2-1; 7 nucleotides align to TRBD1. CDR1 is MDHEN and CDR2 is SYDVKM in the germline V gene. V shed 6 bases, J shed 9 bases, and the junction held 5 bases outside the gene matches. The CDR3 contains 12 residues. CDR3 sequence reads: CASSKGAPEQFF. CDR3 in DNA: TGTGCCAGCAGCAAGGGGGCACCTGAGCAGTTCTTC. Based on the CDR3 plus reference TRBV28 and TRBJ2-1, the full variable domain is DVKVTQSSRYLVKRTGEKVFLECVQDMDHENMFWYRQDPGLGLRLIYFSYDVKMKEKGDIPEGYSVSREKKERFSLILESASTNQTSMYLCASSKGAPEQFFGPGTRLTVL.

The gene calls are TRBV7-2 and TRBJ1-1; D remains unclear. CDR1 is SGHTA, CDR2 FQGNSA, per germline. The CDR3 extends over 14 amino acids. Between the trimmed V and J ends, which lost 5 bases and 11 bases, there was a span of 21 bases. CDR3 DNA: TGTGCCAGCAGCCCACTTATGACTGACCCTGGGGCTTTCTTT. This translates into CASSPLMTDPGAFF.

The chain employs TRBV15 and TRBJ2-5; 10 positions agree with TRBD2. V shed 0 bases and J 7 bases; nucleotides not matched to a gene: 5. The CDR3 spans 15 residues. From germline, CDR1 is LNHNV and CDR2 YYDKDF (reference sequence). CDR3 amino acids: CATSRDRVAGGTQYF. The DNA for the CDR3 is TGTGCCACCAGCAGAGATCGTGTAGCGGGGGGGACCCAGTACTTC.

In its sample, this clonotype was seen many times. The rearrangement uses TRBV5-5 and TRBJ2-5; D gene unclear. The CDR3 length is 13 residues. The ends were cut back, 2 bases at V and 2 bases at J, with 7 bases in the middle. CDR1 is SGHKS, CDR2 YYEKEE, per germline (reference sequence). CDR3 loop: CASSFVQQETQYF. DNA of the CDR3: TGTGCCAGCAGCTTTGTGCAACAAGAGACCCAGTACTTC.

This rearrangement joins TRBV7-2 to TRBJ2-5; tentative D call: TRBD2 (6 bases). The CDR3 has 17 amino acids. The germline V gene has CDR1 SGHTA and CDR2 FQGNSA. V was pared by 3 bases and J by 0 bases, with 17 bases between. The CDR3 region has the DNA TGTGCCAGCAGCTTGGGCCGGTGGAGGGCGGACCAAGAGACCCAGTACTTC. It specifies CASSLGRWRADQETQYF.

The table lists this clonotype with a few counts. The junction differs from germline at one of its ends, possibly a read error. The chain uses TRBV5-1 and TRBJ1-5; weak D call: TRBD1 (5 bases). Germline CDR1 reads SGHRS; CDR2 reads YFSETQ. The CDR3 consists of 16 residues. For the CDR3, the DNA is TGCGCCAGCAGCTTGGTACCGGGCGCCCCGGGGGAAATGAGGAATTTT. It translates to CASSLVPGAPGEMRNF.